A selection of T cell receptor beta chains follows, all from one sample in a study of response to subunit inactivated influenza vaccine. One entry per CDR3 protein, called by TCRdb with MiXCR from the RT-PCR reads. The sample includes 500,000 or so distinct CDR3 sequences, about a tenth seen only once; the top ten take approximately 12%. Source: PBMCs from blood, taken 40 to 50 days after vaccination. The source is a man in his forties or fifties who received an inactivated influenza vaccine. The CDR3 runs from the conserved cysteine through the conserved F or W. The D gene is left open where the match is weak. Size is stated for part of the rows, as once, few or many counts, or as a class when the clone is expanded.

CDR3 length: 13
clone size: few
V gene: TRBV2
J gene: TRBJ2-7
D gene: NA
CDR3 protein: CASSQQGFKKQYF
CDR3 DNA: TGTGCCAGCAGCCAACAGGGTTTTAAAAAGCAGTACTTC

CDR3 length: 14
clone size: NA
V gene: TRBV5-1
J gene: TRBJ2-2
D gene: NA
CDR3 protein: CASSLGEITGELFF
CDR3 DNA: TGCGCCAGCAGCTTGGGAGAGATCACCGGGGAGCTGTTTTTT

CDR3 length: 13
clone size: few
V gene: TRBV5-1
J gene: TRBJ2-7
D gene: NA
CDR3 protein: CASSWETSGEQYF
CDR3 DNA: TGCGCCAGCAGCTGGGAGACATCGGGTGAGCAGTACTTC

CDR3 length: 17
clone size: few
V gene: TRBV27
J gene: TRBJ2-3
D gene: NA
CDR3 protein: CASSLSVRGYGTDTQYF
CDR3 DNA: TGTGCCAGCAGTTTATCGGTACGGGGGTATGGCACAGATACGCAGTATTTT

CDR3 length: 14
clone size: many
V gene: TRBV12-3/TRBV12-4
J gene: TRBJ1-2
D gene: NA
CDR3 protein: CASRGQVVPHGYTF
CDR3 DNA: TGTGCCAGCAGGGGGCAGGTGGTTCCGCATGGCTACACCTTC

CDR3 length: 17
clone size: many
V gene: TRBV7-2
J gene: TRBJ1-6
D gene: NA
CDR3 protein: CASSERRRYSYNSPLHF
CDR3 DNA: TGTGCCAGCAGCGAAAGGCGACGGTACTCCTATAATTCACCCCTCCACTTT

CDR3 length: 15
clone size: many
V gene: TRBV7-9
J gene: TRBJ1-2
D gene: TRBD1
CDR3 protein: CASSLAMAGGDGYTF
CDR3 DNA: TGTGCCAGCAGCTTAGCGATGGCAGGGGGCGATGGCTACACCTTC

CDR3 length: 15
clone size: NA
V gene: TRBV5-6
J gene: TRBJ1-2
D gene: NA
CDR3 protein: CASSLLARASYGYTF
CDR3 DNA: TGTGCCAGCAGCTTGCTTGCCAGGGCGAGTTATGGCTACACCTTC

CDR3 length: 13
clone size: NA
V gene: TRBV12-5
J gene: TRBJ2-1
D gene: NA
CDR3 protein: CASGLVDSTEQFF
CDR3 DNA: TGTGCTAGTGGTTTGGTAGACAGCACTGAGCAGTTCTTC

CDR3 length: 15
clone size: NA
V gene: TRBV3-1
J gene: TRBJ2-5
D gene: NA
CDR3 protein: CASSQDWGRGETQYF
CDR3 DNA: TGTGCCAGCAGCCAAGATTGGGGCAGAGGGGAGACCCAGTACTTC

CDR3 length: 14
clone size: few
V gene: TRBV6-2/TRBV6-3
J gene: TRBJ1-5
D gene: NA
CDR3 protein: CASSMTDRSWPQHF
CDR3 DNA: TGTGCCAGCAGTATGACCGACCGTTCCTGGCCCCAGCATTTT

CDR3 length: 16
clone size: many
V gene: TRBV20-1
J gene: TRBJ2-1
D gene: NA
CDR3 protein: CSARNPAGARHNEQFF
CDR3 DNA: TGCAGTGCTAGGAACCCGGCGGGGGCCCGGCACAATGAGCAGTTCTTC

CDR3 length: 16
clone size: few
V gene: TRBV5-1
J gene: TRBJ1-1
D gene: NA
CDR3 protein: CASSLTTWGSNTEAFF
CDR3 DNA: TGCGCCAGCAGCTTGACGACATGGGGCTCCAACACTGAAGCTTTCTTT

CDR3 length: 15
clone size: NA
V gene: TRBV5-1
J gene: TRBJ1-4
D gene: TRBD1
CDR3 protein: CASSFTGQPNEKLFF
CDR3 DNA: TGCGCCAGCAGCTTCACGGGACAGCCTAATGAAAAACTGTTTTTT

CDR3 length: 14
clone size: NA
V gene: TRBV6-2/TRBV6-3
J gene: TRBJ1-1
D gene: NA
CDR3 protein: CASSKRGTNTEAFF
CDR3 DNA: TGTGCCAGCAGCAAAAGAGGGACCAACACTGAAGCTTTCTTT

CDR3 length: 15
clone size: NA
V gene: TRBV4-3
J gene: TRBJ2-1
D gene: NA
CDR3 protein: CASSQAPDSFNEQFF
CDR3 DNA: TGCGCCAGCAGCCAAGCTCCGGACAGCTTCAATGAGCAGTTCTTC

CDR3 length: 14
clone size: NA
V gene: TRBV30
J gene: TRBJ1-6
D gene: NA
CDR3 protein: CAWSMVTSLSPLHF
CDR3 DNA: TGTGCCTGGAGTATGGTAACATCCCTTTCGCCCCTCCACTTT

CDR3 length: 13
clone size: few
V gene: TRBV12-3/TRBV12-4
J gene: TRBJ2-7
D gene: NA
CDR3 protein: CASRRTSAYEQYF
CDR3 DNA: TGTGCCAGCCGGCGAACATCGGCCTACGAGCAGTACTTC

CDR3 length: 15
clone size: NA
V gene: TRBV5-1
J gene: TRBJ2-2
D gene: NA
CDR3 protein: CASSWGQTNTGELFF
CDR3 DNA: TGCGCCAGCAGCTGGGGACAAACGAACACCGGGGAGCTGTTTTTT

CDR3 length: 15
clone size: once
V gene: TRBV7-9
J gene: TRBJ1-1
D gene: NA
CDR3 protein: CASSSWPGITSGAFF
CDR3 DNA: TGTGCCAGCAGCTCCTGGCCCGGGATTACCTCGGGGGCTTTCTTT

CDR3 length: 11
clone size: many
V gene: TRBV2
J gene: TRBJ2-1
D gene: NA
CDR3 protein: CASSAYNEQFF
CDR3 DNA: TGTGCCAGCAGTGCTTACAATGAGCAGTTCTTC

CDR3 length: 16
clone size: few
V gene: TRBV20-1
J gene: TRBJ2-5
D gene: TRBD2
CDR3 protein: CSALRTSGGPQETQYF
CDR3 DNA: TGCAGTGCTCTACGGACTAGCGGGGGACCACAAGAGACCCAGTACTTC

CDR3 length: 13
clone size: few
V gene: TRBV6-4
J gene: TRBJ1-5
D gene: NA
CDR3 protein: CASPGPRDQPQHF
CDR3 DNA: TGTGCCAGTCCCGGGCCAAGGGATCAGCCCCAGCATTTT

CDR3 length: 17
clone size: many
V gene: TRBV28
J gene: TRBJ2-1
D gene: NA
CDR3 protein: CASSSETARSSYNEQFF
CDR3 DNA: TGTGCCAGCAGTTCTGAGACCGCCCGAAGCTCCTACAATGAGCAGTTCTTC

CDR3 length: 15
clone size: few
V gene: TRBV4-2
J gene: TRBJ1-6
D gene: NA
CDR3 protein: CASSQGGANNSPLHF
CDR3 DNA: TGTGCCAGCAGCCAAGGGGGAGCTAATAATTCACCCCTCCACTTT

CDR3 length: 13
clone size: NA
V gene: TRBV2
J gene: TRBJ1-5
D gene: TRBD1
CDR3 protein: CASSHRGLQPQHF
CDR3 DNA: TGTGCCAGCAGCCACAGGGGGCTTCAGCCCCAGCATTTT